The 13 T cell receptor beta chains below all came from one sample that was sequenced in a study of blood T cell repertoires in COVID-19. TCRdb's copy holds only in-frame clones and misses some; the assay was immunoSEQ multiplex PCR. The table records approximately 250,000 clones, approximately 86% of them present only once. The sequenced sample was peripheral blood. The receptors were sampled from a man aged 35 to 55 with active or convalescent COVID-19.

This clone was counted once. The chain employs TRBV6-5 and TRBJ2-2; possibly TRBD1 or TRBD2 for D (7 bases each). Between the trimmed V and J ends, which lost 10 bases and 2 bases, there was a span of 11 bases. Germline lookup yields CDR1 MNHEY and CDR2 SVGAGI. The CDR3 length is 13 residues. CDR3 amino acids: CAIRGGNTGELFF. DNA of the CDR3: TGTGCCATCAGGGGGGGTAACACCGGGGAGCTGTTTTTT.

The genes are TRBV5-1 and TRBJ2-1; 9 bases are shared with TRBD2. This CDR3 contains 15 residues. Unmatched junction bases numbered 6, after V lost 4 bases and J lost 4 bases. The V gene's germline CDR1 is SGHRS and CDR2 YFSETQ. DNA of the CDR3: TGCGCCAGCAGCCCTCTAGCGGGATCTTACAATGAGCAGTTCTTC. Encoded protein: CASSPLAGSYNEQFF.

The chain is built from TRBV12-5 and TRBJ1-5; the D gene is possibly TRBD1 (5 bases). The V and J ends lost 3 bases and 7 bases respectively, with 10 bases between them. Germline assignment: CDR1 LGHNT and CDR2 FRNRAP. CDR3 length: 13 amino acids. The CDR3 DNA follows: TGTGCTAGTGGTTTCGGCAGGGCCCAGCCCCAGCATTTT. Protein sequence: CASGFGRAQPQHF.

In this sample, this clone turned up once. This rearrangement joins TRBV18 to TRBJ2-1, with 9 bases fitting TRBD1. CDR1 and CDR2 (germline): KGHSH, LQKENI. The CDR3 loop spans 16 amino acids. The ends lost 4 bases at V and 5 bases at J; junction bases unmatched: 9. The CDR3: CASSLVGTGFDNEQFF. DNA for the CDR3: TGTGCCAGCTCACTGGTGGGGACAGGGTTCGACAATGAGCAGTTCTTC.

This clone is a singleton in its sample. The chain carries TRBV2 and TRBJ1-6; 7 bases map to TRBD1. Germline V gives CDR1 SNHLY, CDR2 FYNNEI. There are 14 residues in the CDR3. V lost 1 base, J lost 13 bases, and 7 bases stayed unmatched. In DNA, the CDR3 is TGTGCCAGCAGTGAAGGTTGGACAGGTTTTCCCCTCCACTTT. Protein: CASSEGWTGFPLHF. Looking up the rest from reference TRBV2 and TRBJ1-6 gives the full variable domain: EPEVTQTPSHQVTQMGQEVILRCVPISNHLYFYWYRQILGQKVEFLVSFYNNEISEKSEIFDDQFSVERPDGSNFTLKIRSTKLEDSAMYFCASSEGWTGFPLHFGNGTRLTVT.

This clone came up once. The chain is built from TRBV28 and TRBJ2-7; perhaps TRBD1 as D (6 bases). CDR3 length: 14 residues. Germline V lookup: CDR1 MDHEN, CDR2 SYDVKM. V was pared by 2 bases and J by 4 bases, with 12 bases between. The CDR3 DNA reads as TGTGCCAGCAGTTTAAGAGGGGGTGGGTACGAGCAGTACTTC. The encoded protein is CASSLRGGGYEQYF. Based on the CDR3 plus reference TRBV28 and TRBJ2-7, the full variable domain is DVKVTQSSRYLVKRTGEKVFLECVQDMDHENMFWYRQDPGLGLRLIYFSYDVKMKEKGDIPEGYSVSREKKERFSLILESASTNQTSMYLCASSLRGGGYEQYFGPGTRLTVT.

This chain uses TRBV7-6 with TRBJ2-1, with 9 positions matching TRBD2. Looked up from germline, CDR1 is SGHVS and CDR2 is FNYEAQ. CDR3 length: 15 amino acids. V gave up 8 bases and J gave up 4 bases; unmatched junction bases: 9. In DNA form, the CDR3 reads TGTGCCAGCCGAAGGGTCAGCGGGGGGTACAATGAGCAGTTCTTC. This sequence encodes CASRRVSGGYNEQFF.

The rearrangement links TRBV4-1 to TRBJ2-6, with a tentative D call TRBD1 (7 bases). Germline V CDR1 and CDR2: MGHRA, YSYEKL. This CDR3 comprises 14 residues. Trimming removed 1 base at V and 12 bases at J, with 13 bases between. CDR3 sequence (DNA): TGCGCCAGCAGCCAAGGTAACAGGGGAGGCGTCCTGACTTTC. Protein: CASSQGNRGGVLTF.

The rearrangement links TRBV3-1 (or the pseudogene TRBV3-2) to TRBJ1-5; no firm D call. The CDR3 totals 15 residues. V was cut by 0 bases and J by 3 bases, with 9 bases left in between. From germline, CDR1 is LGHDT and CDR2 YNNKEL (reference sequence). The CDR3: CASSQEPENNQPQHF. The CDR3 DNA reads TGTGCCAGCAGCCAAGAACCGGAGAACAATCAGCCCCAGCATTTT.

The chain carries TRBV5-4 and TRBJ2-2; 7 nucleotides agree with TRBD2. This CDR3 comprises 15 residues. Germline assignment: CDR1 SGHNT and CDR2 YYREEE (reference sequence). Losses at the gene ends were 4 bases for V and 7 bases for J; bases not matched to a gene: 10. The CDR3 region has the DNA TGTGCCAGCAGCCCAATAACTAGCGCTGGCGGGGAGCTGTTTTTT. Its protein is CASSPITSAGGELFF.

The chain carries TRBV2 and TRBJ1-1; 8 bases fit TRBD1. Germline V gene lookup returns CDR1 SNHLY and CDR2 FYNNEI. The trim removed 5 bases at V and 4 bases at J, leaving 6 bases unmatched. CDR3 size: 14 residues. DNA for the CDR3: TGTGCCAGCAGTCTACAGGGGGGGACCACTGAAGCTTTCTTT. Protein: CASSLQGGTTEAFF.

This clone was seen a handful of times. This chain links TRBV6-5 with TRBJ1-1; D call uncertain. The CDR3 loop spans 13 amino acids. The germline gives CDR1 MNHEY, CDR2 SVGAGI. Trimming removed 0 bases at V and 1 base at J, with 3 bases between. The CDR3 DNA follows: TGTGCCAGCAGTTACTCGAGGAACACTGAAGCTTTCTTT. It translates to CASSYSRNTEAFF.

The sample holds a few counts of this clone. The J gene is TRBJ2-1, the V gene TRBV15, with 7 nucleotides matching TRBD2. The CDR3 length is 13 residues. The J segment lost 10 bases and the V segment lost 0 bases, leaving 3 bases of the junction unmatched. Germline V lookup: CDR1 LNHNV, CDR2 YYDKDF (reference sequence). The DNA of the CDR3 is TGTGCCACCAGCAGAGATATCGGGAGGGAGCAGTTCTTC. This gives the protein CATSRDIGREQFF.